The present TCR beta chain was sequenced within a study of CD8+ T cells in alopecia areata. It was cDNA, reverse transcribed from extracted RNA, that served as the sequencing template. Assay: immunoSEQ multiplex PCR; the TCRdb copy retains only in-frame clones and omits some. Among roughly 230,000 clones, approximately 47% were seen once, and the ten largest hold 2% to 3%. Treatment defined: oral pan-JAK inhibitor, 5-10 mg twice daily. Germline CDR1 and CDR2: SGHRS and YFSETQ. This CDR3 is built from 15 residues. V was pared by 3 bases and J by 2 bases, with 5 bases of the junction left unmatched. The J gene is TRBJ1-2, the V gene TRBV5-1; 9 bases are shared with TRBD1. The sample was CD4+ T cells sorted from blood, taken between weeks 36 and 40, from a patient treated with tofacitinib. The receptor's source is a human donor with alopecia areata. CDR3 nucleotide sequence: TGCGCCAGCAGCTCCTCCGGGACAGGGAACTATGGCTACACCTTC. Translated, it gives CASSSSGTGNYGYTF.